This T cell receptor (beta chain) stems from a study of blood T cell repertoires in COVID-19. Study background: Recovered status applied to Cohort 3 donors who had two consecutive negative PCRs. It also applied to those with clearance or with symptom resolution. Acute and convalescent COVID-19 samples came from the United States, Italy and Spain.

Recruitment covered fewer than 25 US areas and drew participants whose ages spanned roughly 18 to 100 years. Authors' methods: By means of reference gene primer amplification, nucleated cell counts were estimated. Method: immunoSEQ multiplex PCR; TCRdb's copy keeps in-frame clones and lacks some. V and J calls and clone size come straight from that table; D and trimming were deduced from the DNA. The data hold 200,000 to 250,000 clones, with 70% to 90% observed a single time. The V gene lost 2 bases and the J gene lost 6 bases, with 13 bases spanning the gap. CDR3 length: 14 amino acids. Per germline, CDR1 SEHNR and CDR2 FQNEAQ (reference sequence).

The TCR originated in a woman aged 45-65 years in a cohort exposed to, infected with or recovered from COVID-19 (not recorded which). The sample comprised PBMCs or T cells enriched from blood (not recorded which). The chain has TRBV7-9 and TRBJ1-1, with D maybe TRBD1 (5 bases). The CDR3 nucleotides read TGTGCCAGCAGCTTACAGCCGAAAGGGGCTGAAGCTTTCTTT. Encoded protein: CASSLQPKGAEAFF.